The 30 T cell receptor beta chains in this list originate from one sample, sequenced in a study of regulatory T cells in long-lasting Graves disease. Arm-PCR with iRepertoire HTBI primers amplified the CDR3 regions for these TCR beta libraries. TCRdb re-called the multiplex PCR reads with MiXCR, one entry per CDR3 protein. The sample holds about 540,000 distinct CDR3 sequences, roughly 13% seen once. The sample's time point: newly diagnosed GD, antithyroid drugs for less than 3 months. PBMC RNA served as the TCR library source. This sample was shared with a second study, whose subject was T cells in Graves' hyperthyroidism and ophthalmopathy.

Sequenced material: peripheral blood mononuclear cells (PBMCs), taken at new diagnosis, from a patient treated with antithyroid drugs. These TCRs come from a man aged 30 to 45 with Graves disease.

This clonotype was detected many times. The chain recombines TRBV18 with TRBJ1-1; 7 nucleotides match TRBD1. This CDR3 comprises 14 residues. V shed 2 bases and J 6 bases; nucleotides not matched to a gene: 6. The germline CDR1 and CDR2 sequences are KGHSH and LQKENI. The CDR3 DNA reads TGTGCCAGCTCACCAATTGGCCAGGGGGCTGAAGCTTTCTTT. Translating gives CASSPIGQGAEAFF.

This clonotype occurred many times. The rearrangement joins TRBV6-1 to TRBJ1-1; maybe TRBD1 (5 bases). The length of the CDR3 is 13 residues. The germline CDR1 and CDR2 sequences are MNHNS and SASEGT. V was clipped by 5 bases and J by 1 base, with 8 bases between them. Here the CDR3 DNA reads TGTGCCAGCAGTCAGGGCCCGAACACTGAAGCTTTCTTT. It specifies CASSQGPNTEAFF.

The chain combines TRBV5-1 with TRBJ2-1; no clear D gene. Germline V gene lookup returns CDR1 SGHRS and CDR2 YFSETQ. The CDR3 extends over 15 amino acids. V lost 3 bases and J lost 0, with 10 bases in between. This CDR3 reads CASSSWTDSYNEQFF. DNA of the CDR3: TGCGCCAGCAGCTCATGGACGGACTCCTACAATGAGCAGTTCTTC.

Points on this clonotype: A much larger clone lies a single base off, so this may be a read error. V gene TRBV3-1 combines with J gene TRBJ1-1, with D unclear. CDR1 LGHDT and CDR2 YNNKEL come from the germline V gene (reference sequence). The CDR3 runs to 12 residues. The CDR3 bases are TGTGCCAGCAGCCAAACGGGAACTGAAGCTTCCTTT. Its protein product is CASSQTGTEASF.

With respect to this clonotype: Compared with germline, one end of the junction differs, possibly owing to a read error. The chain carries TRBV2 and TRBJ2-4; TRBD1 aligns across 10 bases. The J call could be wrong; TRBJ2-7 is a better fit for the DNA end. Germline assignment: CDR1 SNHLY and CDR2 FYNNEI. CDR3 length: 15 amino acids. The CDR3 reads CASSRGTGVSYEQYF. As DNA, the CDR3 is TGCGCCAGCAGCCGGGGGACAGGGGTTTCCTACGAGCAGTACTTC.

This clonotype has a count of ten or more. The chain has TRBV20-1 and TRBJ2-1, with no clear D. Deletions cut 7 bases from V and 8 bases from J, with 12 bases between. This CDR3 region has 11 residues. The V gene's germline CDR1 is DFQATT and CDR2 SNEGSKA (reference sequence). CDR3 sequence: CSGAESDEQFF. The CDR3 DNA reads TGCAGTGGGGCGGAGTCGGATGAGCAGTTCTTC.

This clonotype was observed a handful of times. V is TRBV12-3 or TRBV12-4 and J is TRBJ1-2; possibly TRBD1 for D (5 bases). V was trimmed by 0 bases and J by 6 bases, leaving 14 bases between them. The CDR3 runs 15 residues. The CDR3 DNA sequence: TGTGCCAGCAGTTTAGCGCCCGGGGGTTCTGATGGCTACACCTTC. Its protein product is CASSLAPGGSDGYTF.

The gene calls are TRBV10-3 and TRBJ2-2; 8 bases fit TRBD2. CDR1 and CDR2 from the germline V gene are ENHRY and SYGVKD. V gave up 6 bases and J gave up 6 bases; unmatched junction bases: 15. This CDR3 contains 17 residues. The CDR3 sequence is CAISGLGLAGNSGELFF. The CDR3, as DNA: TGTGCCATCAGCGGCTTGGGATTAGCGGGAAACTCCGGGGAGCTGTTTTTT.

CDR3 loop: CASSLLGAYTDTQYF. CDR3 DNA: TGTGCCAGCAGCTTACTGGGGGCGTACACAGATACGCAGTATTTT. The chain carries TRBV5-4 and TRBJ2-3, with D perhaps TRBD1 (6 bases). Per germline, CDR1 SGHNT and CDR2 YYREEE (reference sequence). This CDR3 spans 15 amino acids. Trimming removed 2 bases from V and 2 bases from J, with 12 bases in between.

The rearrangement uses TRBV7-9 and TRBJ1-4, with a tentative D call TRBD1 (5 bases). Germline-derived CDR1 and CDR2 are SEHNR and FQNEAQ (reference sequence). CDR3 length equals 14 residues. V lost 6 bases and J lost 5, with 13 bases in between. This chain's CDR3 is CASRPGSPNEKLFF. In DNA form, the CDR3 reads TGTGCCAGCAGACCAGGGTCACCGAATGAAAAACTGTTTTTT.

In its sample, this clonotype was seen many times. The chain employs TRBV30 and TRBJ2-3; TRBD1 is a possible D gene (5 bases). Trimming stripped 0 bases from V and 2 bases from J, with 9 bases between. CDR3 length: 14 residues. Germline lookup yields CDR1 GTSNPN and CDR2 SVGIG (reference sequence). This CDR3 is CAWSVRGHTDTQYF. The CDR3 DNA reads TGTGCCTGGAGTGTAAGGGGCCACACAGATACGCAGTATTTT. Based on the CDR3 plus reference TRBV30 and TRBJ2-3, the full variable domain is SQTIHQWPATLVQPVGSPLSLECTVEGTSNPNLYWYRQAAGRGLQLLFYSVGIGQISSEVPQNLSASRPQDRQFILSSKKLLLSDSGFYLCAWSVRGHTDTQYFGPGTRLTVL.

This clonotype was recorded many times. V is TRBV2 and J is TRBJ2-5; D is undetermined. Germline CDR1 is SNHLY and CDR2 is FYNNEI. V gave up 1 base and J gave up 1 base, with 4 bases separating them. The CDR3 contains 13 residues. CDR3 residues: CASSEGSQETQYF. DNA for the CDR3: TGTGCCAGCAGTGAAGGCAGCCAAGAGACCCAGTACTTC. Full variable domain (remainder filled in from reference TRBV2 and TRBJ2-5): EPEVTQTPSHQVTQMGQEVILRCVPISNHLYFYWYRQILGQKVEFLVSFYNNEISEKSEIFDDQFSVERPDGSNFTLKIRSTKLEDSAMYFCASSEGSQETQYFGPGTRLLVL.

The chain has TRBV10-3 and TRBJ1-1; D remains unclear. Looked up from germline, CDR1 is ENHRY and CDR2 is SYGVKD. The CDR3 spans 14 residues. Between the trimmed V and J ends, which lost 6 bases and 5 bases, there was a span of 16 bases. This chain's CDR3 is CAIRPTTRETEAFF. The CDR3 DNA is TGTGCCATCAGACCGACCACACGGGAGACTGAAGCTTTCTTT.

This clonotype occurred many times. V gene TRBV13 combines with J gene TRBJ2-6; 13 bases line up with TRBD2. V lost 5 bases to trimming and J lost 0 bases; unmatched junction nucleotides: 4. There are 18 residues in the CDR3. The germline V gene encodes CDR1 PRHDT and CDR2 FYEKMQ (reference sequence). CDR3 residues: CASSGGLAGDSGANVLTF. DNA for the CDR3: TGTGCCAGCAGCGGAGGACTAGCGGGAGACTCTGGGGCCAACGTCCTGACTTTC.

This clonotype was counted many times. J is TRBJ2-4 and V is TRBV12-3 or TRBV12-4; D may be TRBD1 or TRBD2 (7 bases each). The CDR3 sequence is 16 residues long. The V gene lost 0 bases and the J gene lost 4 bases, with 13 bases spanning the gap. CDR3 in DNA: TGTGCCAGCAGTTTAGCGCAGGGGGGGCCAAAAAACATTCAGTACTTC. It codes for CASSLAQGGPKNIQYF.

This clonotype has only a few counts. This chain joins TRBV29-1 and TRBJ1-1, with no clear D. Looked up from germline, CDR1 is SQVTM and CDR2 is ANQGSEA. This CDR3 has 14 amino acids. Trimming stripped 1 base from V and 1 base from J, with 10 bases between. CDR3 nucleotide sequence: TGCAGCGTTGAAGTTCTAGGACCGAACACTGAAGCTTTCTTT. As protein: CSVEVLGPNTEAFF.

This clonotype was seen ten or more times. CDR3 DNA: TGTGCCAGCAGCTCCTATGCCGGGACAGGGCGAGCAGAGCAGTACTTC. It specifies CASSSYAGTGRAEQYF. The chain uses TRBV11-2 and TRBJ2-7; 9 bases align to TRBD1. Germline V gene data show CDR1 as SGHAT and CDR2 as FQNNGV. Trimming removed 4 bases from V and 7 bases from J; junction bases left unmatched: 14. The CDR3 has 16 amino acids.

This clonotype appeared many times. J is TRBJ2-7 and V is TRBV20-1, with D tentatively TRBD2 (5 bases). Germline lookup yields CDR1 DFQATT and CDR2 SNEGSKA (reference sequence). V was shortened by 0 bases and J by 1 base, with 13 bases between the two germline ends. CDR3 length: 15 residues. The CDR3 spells CSARDFRGRSYEQYF. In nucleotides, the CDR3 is TGCAGTGCTAGAGATTTTAGAGGGAGATCCTACGAGCAGTACTTC.

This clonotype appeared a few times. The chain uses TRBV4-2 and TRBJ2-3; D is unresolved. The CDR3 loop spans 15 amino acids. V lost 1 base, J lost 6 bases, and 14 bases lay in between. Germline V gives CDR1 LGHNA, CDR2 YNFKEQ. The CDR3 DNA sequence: TGTGCCAGCAGCCAAGGGACGACCGGAGCGGATACGCAGTATTTT. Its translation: CASSQGTTGADTQYF.

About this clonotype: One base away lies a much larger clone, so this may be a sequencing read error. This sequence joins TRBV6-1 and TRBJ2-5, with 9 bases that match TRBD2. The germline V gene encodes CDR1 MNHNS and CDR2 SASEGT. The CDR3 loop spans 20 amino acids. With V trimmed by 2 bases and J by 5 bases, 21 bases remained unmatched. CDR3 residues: CASSEFGTGGRALGRETQYF. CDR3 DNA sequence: TGTGCCAGCAGTGAATTCGGGACTGGCGGGAGGGCCCTCGGAAGGGAGACCCAGTACTTC.

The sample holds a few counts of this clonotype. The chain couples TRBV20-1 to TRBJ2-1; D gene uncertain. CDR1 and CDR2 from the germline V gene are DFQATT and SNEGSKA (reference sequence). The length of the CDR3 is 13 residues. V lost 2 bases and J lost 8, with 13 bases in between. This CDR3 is CSARRYPNDEQFF. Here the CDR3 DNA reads TGCAGTGCTAGAAGATACCCGAACGATGAGCAGTTCTTC.

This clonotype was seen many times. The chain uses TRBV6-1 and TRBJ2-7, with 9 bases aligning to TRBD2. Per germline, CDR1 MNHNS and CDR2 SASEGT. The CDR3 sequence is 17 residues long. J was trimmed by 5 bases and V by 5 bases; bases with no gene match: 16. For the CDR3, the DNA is TGTGCCAGCAGTCCATGGGGTTGGGCGGGAGGGCCTGACGAGCAGTACTTC. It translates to CASSPWGWAGGPDEQYF.

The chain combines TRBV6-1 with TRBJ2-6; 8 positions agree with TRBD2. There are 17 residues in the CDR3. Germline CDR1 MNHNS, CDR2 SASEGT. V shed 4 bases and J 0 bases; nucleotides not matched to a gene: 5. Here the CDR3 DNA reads TGTGCCAGCAGTGCGAGAGCGGGGGACTCTGGGGCCAACGTCCTGACTTTC. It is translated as CASSARAGDSGANVLTF.

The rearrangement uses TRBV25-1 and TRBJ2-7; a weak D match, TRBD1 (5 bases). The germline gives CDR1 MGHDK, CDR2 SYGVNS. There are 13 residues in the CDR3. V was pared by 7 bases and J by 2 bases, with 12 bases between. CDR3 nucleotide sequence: TGTGCCAGCACCTCCAGGGCTCCCTACGAGCAGTACTTC. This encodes CASTSRAPYEQYF.

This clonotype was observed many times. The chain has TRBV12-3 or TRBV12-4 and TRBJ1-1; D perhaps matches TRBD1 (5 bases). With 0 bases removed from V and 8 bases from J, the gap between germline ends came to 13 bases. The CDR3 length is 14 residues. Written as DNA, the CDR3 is TGTGCCAGCAGTTTAGCGTCGACAGCAAAAGAAGCTTTCTTT. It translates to CASSLASTAKEAFF.

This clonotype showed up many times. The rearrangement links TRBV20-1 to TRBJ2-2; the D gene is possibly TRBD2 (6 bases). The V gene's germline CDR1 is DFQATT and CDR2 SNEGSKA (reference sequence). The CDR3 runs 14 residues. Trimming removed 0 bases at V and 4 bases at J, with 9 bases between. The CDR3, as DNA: TGCAGTGCTAGAGAGAGCGGGTTCACCGGGGAGCTGTTTTTT. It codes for CSARESGFTGELFF.

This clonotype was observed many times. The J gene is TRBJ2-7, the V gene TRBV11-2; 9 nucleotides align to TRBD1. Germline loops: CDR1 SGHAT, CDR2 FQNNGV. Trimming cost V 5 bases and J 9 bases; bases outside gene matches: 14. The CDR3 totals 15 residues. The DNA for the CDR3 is TGTGCCAGCAGCACCCAAATGGGACAGGGTAGTGTGCAGTACTTC. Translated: CASSTQMGQGSVQYF. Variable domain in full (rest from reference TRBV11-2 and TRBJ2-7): EAGVAQSPRYKIIEKRQSVAFWCNPISGHATLYWYQQILGQGPKLLIQFQNNGVVDDSQLPKDRFSAERLKGVDSTLKIQPAKLEDSAVYLCASSTQMGQGSVQYFGPGTRLTVT.

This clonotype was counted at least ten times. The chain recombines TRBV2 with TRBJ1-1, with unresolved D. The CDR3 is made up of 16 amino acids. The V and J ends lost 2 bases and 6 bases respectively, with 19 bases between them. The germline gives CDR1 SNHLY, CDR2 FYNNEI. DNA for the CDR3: TGTGCCAGCAGTGAAATGTCAGTCTGGGGAAGGGCTGAAGCTTTCTTT. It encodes CASSEMSVWGRAEAFF.

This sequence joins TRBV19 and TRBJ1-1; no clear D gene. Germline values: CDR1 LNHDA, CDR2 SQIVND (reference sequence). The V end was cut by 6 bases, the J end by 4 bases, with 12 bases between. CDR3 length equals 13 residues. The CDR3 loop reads CASSLGDGTEAFF. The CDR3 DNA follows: TGTGCCAGTAGCCTGGGCGACGGCACTGAAGCTTTCTTT. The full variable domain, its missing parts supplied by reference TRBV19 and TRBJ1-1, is DGGITQSPKYLFRKEGQNVTLSCEQNLNHDAMYWYRQDPGQGLRLIYYSQIVNDFQKGDIAEGYSVSREKKESFPLTVTSAQKNPTAFYLCASSLGDGTEAFFGQGTRLTVV.

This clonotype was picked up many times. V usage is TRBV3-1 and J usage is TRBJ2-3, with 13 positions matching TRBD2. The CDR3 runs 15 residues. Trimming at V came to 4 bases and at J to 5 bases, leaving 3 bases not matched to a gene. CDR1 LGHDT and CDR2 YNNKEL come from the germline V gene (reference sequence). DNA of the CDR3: TGTGCCAGCAGCCCGGGACTAGCGGGAAGAGATACGCAGTATTTT. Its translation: CASSPGLAGRDTQYF.